The next 18 T cell receptor beta chains were all read from a single sample in a study of T-cell memory formation after mild COVID-19. TCRdb redid the calling of the 5' RACE reads with MiXCR, one entry per CDR3 protein. The data contain fewer than 650,000 distinct CDR3 sequences, roughly a sixth of them singletons. The sample taken for sequencing was PBMCs or a T cell subset sorted from them (not recorded which). The receptors come from an adult woman who had mild COVID-19 (a few samples of this study predate the infection). Cell type and time point are not known.

V usage is TRBV4-2 and J usage is TRBJ2-2; the D is unclear. The V and J ends lost 5 bases and 4 bases respectively, with 14 bases between them. Germline V CDR1 and CDR2: LGHNA, YNFKEQ. CDR3 length: 15 amino acids. CDR3 protein: CASSESRSSTGELFF. CDR3 nucleotide sequence: TGTGCCAGCAGCGAATCTAGAAGCTCCACCGGGGAGCTGTTTTTT.

The genes are TRBV6-6 and TRBJ2-7, with D maybe TRBD1 (6 bases). CDR1 and CDR2 (germline): MNHNY, SVGAGI (reference sequence). V gave up 7 bases and J gave up 4 bases, with 20 bases separating them. The CDR3 consists of 15 residues. The CDR3: CASNTHRDTTYEQYF. The CDR3 DNA follows: TGTGCCAGCAATACACACCGGGACACCACTTACGAGCAGTACTTC.

In regard to this clonotype: One end of the junction does not line up with germline, which may come from a read error. This chain uses TRBV20-1 with TRBJ1-5; 10 bases line up with TRBD1. This CDR3 contains 13 residues. CDR1 and CDR2 (germline): DFQATT, SNEGSKA (reference sequence). The CDR3 sequence is CSASDRGNQHQHF. The CDR3 nucleotides are TGCAGTGCTTCGGACAGGGGGAATCAGCACCAGCATTTT.

This clonotype was seen more than once but under ten times. The chain carries TRBV20-1 and TRBJ2-7; 7 bases align to TRBD2. CDR3 length equals 15 residues. V trimming: 0 bases; J trimming: 3 bases; junction bases outside the gene matches: 8. Germline CDR1 is DFQATT and CDR2 is SNEGSKA (reference sequence). Written as DNA, the CDR3 is TGCAGTGCTAGAGATCCGAAGCGGGGCGGCTACGAGCAGTACTTC. It encodes CSARDPKRGGYEQYF.

This clonotype was detected many times. The chain recombines TRBV5-1 with TRBJ2-4, with 8 positions matching TRBD1. V shed 3 bases and J 0 bases; nucleotides not matched to a gene: 8. The CDR3 totals 17 residues. Looked up from germline, CDR1 is SGHRS and CDR2 is YFSETQ. As DNA, the CDR3 is TGCGCCAGCAGCTCCGGACAGGGACCCCTAGCCAAAAACATTCAGTACTTC. Its translation is CASSSGQGPLAKNIQYF.

V and J are TRBV5-1 and TRBJ2-1; TRBD2 aligns across 8 bases. Germline CDR1 SGHRS, CDR2 YFSETQ. After removal of 5 bases from V and 4 bases from J, the junction contained 11 bases not matched to a gene. This CDR3 spans 16 amino acids. CDR3 residues: CASRLSRGGLYNEQFF. The CDR3 DNA follows: TGCGCCAGCAGACTATCACGGGGGGGCCTTTACAATGAGCAGTTCTTC.

This chain connects TRBV12-3 or TRBV12-4 to TRBJ1-6, with a possible D match to TRBD1 (6 bases). The CDR3 spans 14 residues. V lost 6 bases and J lost 7, with 13 bases in between. CDR3 nucleotides: TGTGCCAGCAGGTCGGAGGGACAAAATTCACCCCTCCACTTT. The encoded protein is CASRSEGQNSPLHF.

This clonotype has just a few counts. CDR3 residues: CAWSLAGNTIYF. Here the CDR3 DNA reads TGTGCCTGGAGTCTAGCTGGAAACACCATATATTTT. The chain recombines TRBV30 with TRBJ1-3; D gene unclear. The V gene lost 2 bases and the J gene lost 2 bases, with 4 bases spanning the gap. Germline assignment: CDR1 GTSNPN and CDR2 SVGIG (reference sequence). This CDR3 comprises 12 residues.

This clonotype was seen only once. This chain joins TRBV19 and TRBJ1-5, with 11 nucleotides matching TRBD1. This CDR3 has 15 amino acids. The germline CDR1 and CDR2 sequences are LNHDA and SQIVND (reference sequence). Losses at the gene ends were 6 bases for V and 6 bases for J; bases not matched to a gene: 7. CDR3: CASSTDRGRVQPQHF. CDR3 sequence (DNA): TGTGCCAGTAGCACGGACAGGGGGCGCGTTCAGCCCCAGCATTTT.

The chain links TRBV19 to TRBJ1-2; 9 bases align to TRBD1. The ends lost 5 bases at V and 6 bases at J; junction bases unmatched: 10. Germline V gene sequence: CDR1 LNHDA, CDR2 SQIVND (reference sequence). This CDR3 comprises 15 residues. The CDR3 DNA is TGTGCCAGTAGTCGTGGGACAGGGCGTACGGATGGCTACACCTTC. Translating gives CASSRGTGRTDGYTF.

This clonotype was seen a few times. The chain has TRBV24-1 and TRBJ1-4; 10 bases line up with TRBD1. CDR1 and CDR2 (germline): KGHDR, SFDVKD. After removal of 3 bases from V and 8 bases from J, the junction contained 5 bases not matched to a gene. The CDR3 length is 15 residues. The DNA of the CDR3 is TGTGCCACCAGTGATCCCGGACAGGGGGGAGAAAAACTGTTTTTT. This gives the protein CATSDPGQGGEKLFF.

The V call is TRBV12-3 or TRBV12-4, the J call TRBJ2-2; 11 bases are a match to TRBD1. V gave up 5 bases and J gave up 8 bases; unmatched junction bases: 13. CDR3 size: 17 residues. The CDR3 nucleotides read TGTGCCAGCAGTATACCGGGACAGGGGGATTTTAGAGGGGAGCTGTTTTTT. Residues: CASSIPGQGDFRGELFF.

This clonotype was found many times. The CDR3 sequence: CASSPPSRETQYF. The CDR3 nucleotides are TGTGCCAGCTCACCACCTTCGAGAGAGACCCAGTACTTC. This chain uses TRBV18 with TRBJ2-5; no firm D call. The V gene's germline CDR1 is KGHSH and CDR2 LQKENI. This CDR3 spans 13 amino acids. Trimming stripped 0 bases from V and 4 bases from J, with 6 bases between.

This clonotype appeared a few times. The V and J genes are TRBV24-1 and TRBJ2-5, with D perhaps matching TRBD1 (6 bases). Germline V gives CDR1 KGHDR, CDR2 SFDVKD. This CDR3 is 17 amino acids long. V lost 10 bases, J lost 0 bases, and 23 bases lay in between. This CDR3 reads CATFLPWGQANQETQYF. CDR3 nucleotide sequence: TGTGCCACTTTCCTCCCTTGGGGGCAGGCTAACCAAGAGACCCAGTACTTC.

The rearrangement links TRBV12-3 or TRBV12-4 to TRBJ2-5; the D gene is possibly TRBD2 (5 bases). The ends were cut back, 6 bases at V and 3 bases at J, with 11 bases in the middle. The CDR3 runs to 13 residues. The DNA for the CDR3 is TGTGCCAGCAGCTCGACTACCAAAGAGACCCAGTACTTC. Translating gives CASSSTTKETQYF.

The V gene is TRBV5-1, the J gene TRBJ2-7; D is perhaps TRBD1 (6 bases). The V end lost 5 bases, the J end lost 3 bases, and 12 bases lay between the germline ends. The V gene's germline CDR1 is SGHRS and CDR2 YFSETQ. The CDR3 has 13 amino acids. DNA of the CDR3: TGCGCCAGCAGTCCGGACAGCTACTACGAGCAGTACTTC. It encodes CASSPDSYYEQYF.

This clonotype was detected ten times or more. The chain employs TRBV28 and TRBJ2-5; D is possibly TRBD1 or TRBD2 (5 bases each). V was clipped by 2 bases and J by 6 bases, with 13 bases between them. CDR1 and CDR2 from the germline V gene are MDHEN and SYDVKM. The CDR3 consists of 14 residues. The CDR3 sequence: CASSLKGTPKTQYF. CDR3 nucleotide sequence: TGTGCCAGCAGTTTAAAAGGGACCCCGAAGACCCAGTACTTC.

The J gene is TRBJ2-1, the V gene TRBV7-9; unclear D gene. CDR1 and CDR2 from the germline V gene are SEHNR and FQNEAQ (reference sequence). The CDR3 is 12 residues long. Trimming pared 8 bases from V and 7 bases from J, leaving 12 bases between. DNA for the CDR3: TGTGCCAGCCTGGGAACTGCAAATGAGCAGTTCTTC. Protein sequence: CASLGTANEQFF.